Below, one T cell receptor beta chain is given with its context. TCRdb keeps only in-frame clones here, not all; method: immunoSEQ multiplex PCR. There are over 130,000 clones in the sample; 88% occur only once, and 28% lies in the top ten. The data stem from a study of blood T cell repertoires in COVID-19. The length of the CDR3 is 14 residues. Germline V gene sequence: CDR1 MRHNA, CDR2 SNTAGT. V gave up 2 bases and J gave up 5 bases, with 12 bases separating them. V is TRBV6-4 and J is TRBJ1-1; tentative D call: TRBD1 (6 bases). Source material: peripheral blood. This receptor was obtained from a human donor in a cohort sampled during active COVID-19. The CDR3 is CASSDVGARTEAFF. CDR3 coding DNA: TGTGCCAGCAGTGACGTGGGGGCGCGGACTGAAGCTTTCTTT.